The clone carrying this T cell receptor beta chain appeared a few times. These data are taken from a study of blood T cell repertoires in COVID-19. Clones were sequenced by immunoSEQ multiplex PCR, and TCRdb holds only the in-frame ones, with some missing. The top ten clones hold approximately 24% of a sample with about 98,000 clones, 75% to 85% of them seen once. Sequencing was carried out using peripheral blood. This TCR was sampled from a man between 65 and 85 years old with acute or convalescent COVID-19.

The CDR3 protein is CASGRGGTGAAEQYF. The CDR3 nucleotides read TGTGCCAGCGGAAGGGGGGGGACAGGGGCGGCCGAGCAGTACTTC. The chain links TRBV6-5 to TRBJ2-7; 10 bases match TRBD1. This CDR3 is 15 amino acids long. The ends lost 8 bases at V and 6 bases at J; junction bases unmatched: 13. Looked up from germline, CDR1 is MNHEY and CDR2 is SVGAGI.